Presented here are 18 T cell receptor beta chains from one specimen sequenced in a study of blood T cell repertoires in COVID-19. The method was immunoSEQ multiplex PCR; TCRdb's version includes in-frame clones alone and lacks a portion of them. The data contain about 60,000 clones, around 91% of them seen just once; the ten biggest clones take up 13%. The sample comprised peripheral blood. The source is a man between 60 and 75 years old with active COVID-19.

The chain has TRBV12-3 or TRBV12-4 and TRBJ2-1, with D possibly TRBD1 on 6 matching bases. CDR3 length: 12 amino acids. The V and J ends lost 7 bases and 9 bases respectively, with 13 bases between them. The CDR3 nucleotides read TGTGCCAGCACTAGGGGGTCAGGTGAGCAGTTCTTC. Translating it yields CASTRGSGEQFF.

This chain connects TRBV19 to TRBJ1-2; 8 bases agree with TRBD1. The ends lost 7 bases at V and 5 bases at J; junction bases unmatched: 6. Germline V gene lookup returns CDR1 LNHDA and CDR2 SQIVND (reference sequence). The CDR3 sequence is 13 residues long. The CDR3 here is CASNPGGEYGYTF. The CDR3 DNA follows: TGTGCCAGTAATCCAGGGGGCGAATATGGCTACACCTTC.

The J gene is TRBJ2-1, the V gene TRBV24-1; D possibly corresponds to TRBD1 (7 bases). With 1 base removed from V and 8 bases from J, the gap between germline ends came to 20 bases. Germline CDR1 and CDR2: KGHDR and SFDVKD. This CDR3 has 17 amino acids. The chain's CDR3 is CATSDFGRQGLFDEQFF. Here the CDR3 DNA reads TGTGCCACCAGTGATTTCGGGAGACAGGGTCTTTTCGATGAGCAGTTCTTC.

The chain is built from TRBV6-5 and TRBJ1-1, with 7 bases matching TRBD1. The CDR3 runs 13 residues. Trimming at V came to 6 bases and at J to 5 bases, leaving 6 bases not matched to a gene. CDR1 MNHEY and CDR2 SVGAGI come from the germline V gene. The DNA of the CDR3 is TGTGCCAGCAGACAGGGGCGAGCTACTGAAGCTTTCTTT. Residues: CASRQGRATEAFF.

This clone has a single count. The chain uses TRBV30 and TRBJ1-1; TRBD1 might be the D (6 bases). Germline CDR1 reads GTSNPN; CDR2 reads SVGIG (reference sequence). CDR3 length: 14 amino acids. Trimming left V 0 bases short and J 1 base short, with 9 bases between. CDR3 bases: TGTGCCTGGAGTGTAGGGGGATCGAACACTGAAGCTTTCTTT. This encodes CAWSVGGSNTEAFF.

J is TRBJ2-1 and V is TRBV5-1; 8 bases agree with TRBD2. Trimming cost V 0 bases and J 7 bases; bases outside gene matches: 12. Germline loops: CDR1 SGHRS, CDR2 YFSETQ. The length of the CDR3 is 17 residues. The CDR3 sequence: CASSLEGLRGGYNEQFF. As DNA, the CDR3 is TGCGCCAGCAGCTTGGAAGGGTTACGCGGGGGGTATAATGAGCAGTTCTTC.

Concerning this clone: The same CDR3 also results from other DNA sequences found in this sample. This chain's CDR3 is CASSVAPSGSLGKETQYF. The CDR3 DNA is TGTGCCAGCAGCGTAGCTCCTAGCGGGAGTTTGGGGAAAGAGACCCAGTACTTC. V gene TRBV9 combines with J gene TRBJ2-5; 10 bases map to TRBD2. V lost 0 bases and J lost 3; bases outside the gene matches: 11. The CDR3 has 18 amino acids. Per germline, CDR1 SGDLS and CDR2 YYNGEE.

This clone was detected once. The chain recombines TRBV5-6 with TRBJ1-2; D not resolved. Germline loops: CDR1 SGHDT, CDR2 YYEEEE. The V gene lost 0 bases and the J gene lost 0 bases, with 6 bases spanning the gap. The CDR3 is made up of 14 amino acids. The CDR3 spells CASSLGRSNYGYTF. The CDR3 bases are TGTGCCAGCAGCTTGGGGAGATCTAACTATGGCTACACCTTC.

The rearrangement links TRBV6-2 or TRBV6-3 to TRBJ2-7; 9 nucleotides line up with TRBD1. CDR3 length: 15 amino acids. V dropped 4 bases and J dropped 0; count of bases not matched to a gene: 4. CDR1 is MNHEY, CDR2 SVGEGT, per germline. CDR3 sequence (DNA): TGTGCCAGCAGTTCCACACAGGGGGCCTCCTACGAGCAGTACTTC. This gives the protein CASSSTQGASYEQYF.

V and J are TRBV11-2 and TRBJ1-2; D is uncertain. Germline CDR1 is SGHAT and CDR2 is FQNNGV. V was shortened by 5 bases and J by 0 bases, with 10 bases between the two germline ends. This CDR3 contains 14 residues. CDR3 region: CASSPPATNYGYTF. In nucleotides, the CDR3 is TGTGCCAGCAGCCCCCCAGCGACTAACTATGGCTACACCTTC.

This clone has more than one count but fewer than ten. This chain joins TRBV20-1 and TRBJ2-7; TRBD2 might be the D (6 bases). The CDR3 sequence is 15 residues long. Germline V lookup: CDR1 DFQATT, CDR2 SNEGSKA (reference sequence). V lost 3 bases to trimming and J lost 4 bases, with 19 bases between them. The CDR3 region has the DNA TGCAGTGCTAGTAGCGGACTAACCTCATCGTACGAGCAGTACTTC. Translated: CSASSGLTSSYEQYF.

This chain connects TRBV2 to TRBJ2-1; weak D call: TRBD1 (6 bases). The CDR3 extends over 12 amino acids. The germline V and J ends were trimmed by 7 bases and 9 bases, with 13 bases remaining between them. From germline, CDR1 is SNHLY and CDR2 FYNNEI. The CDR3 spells CASTETGIEQFF. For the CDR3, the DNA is TGTGCCAGCACCGAAACAGGGATTGAGCAGTTCTTC. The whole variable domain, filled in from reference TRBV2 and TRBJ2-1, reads EPEVTQTPSHQVTQMGQEVILRCVPISNHLYFYWYRQILGQKVEFLVSFYNNEISEKSEIFDDQFSVERPDGSNFTLKIRSTKLEDSAMYFCASTETGIEQFFGPGTRLTVL.

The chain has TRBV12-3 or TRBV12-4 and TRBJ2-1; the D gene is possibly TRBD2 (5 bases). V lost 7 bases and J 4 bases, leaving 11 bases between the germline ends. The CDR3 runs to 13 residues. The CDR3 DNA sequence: TGTGCCAGCACGGGTTCGGGGTACAATGAGCAGTTCTTC. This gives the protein CASTGSGYNEQFF.

The CDR3 protein is CASGLVLVGSYEQYF. Here the CDR3 DNA reads TGTGCTAGTGGTTTGGTACTAGTTGGGTCGTACGAGCAGTACTTC. The J gene is TRBJ2-7, the V gene TRBV12-5, with D perhaps TRBD2 (5 bases). This CDR3 is 15 amino acids long. Germline-derived CDR1 and CDR2 are LGHNT and FRNRAP. V was cut by 0 bases and J by 4 bases, with 13 bases left in between.

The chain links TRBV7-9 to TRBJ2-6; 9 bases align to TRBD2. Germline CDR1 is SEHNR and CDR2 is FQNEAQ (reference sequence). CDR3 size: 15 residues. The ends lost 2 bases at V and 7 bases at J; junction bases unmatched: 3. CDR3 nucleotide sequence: TGTGCCAGCAGCTTACCAGCGGGGGGTGCCAACGTCCTGACTTTC. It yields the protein CASSLPAGGANVLTF.

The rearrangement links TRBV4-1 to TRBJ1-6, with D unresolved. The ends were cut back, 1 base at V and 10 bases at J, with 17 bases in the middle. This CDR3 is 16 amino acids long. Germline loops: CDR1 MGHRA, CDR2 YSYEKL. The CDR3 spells CASSQAPLIAQSPLHF. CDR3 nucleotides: TGCGCCAGCAGCCAAGCCCCCCTGATTGCTCAGTCACCCCTCCACTTT.

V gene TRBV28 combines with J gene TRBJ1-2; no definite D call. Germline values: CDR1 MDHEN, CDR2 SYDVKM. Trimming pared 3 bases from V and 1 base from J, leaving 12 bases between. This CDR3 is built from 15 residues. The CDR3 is CASSFGPGINYGYTF. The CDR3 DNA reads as TGTGCCAGCAGTTTTGGCCCGGGGATTAACTATGGCTACACCTTC.

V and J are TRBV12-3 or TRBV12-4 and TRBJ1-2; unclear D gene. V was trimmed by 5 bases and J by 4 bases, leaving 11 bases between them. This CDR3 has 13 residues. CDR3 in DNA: TGTGCCAGCAGTACCGGACTCAGCTATGGCTACACCTTC. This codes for CASSTGLSYGYTF.